Below, 14 T cell receptor beta chains from the same sample are listed, as sequenced in a study of blood T cell repertoires in COVID-19. Sequenced by immunoSEQ multiplex PCR; TCRdb stores in-frame clones only, minus some. The sample lists approximately 470,000 clones; roughly nine tenths were seen once. The material sequenced was PBMCs or T cells enriched from blood (not recorded which). Receptors were obtained from a young woman who had recovered from COVID-19.

The chain carries TRBV5-1 and TRBJ2-3; no reliable D call. The length of the CDR3 is 14 residues. Trimming took off 0 bases at V and 5 bases at J, with 10 bases between the two ends. Germline CDR1 is SGHRS and CDR2 is YFSETQ. CDR3: CASSLEELRDTQYF. For the CDR3, the DNA is TGCGCCAGCAGCTTGGAGGAGTTAAGAGATACGCAGTATTTT.

The chain has TRBV3-1 (or the pseudogene TRBV3-2) and TRBJ2-7; 8 positions match TRBD1. The CDR3 sequence is 14 residues long. Trimming at V came to 4 bases and at J to 2 bases, leaving 4 bases not matched to a gene. Germline V gene sequence: CDR1 LGHDT, CDR2 YNNKEL (reference sequence). The CDR3 loop is CASSRGQGAYEQYF. In nucleotides, the CDR3 is TGTGCCAGCAGCCGTGGACAGGGTGCCTACGAGCAGTACTTC.

The V and J genes are TRBV5-1 and TRBJ2-1; D is possibly TRBD2 (5 bases). CDR1 and CDR2 (germline): SGHRS, YFSETQ. V lost 4 bases to trimming and J lost 8 bases, with 22 bases between them. This CDR3 has 16 residues. CDR3: CASSAPERGLADEQFF. The CDR3 bases are TGCGCCAGCAGCGCCCCGGAGCGAGGGTTAGCTGATGAGCAGTTCTTC.

This chain connects TRBV12-2 to TRBJ1-3; the table's D call, TRBD1, has no DNA check behind it. TRBV12-2 is marked as a pseudogene. This CDR3 comprises 17 residues. Here the CDR3 reads CASRLGQTCHSGNTIYF. The CDR3 bases are TGTGCAAGTCGCTTAGGGCAAACATGCCACTCTGGAAACACCATATATTTT.

The rearrangement links TRBV5-1 to TRBJ2-3; 14 bases line up with TRBD2. V lost 3 bases, J lost 6 bases, and 12 bases stayed unmatched. CDR1 is SGHRS, CDR2 YFSETQ, per germline. This CDR3 has 18 residues. CDR3 coding DNA: TGCGCCAGCAGCTCGAAGTCGGGACTAGCGGGGGCAGCGGATACGCAGTATTTT. The encoded protein is CASSSKSGLAGAADTQYF.

The genes are TRBV19 and TRBJ1-1; D remains ambiguous. Germline V lookup: CDR1 LNHDA, CDR2 SQIVND (reference sequence). The CDR3 is 14 amino acids. Trimming removed 3 bases at V and 6 bases at J, with 14 bases between. The CDR3 region has the DNA TGTGCCAGTAGTATGTGGACTTTTAAGGCTGAAGCTTTCTTT. It codes for CASSMWTFKAEAFF.

V is TRBV2 and J is TRBJ2-7; a possible D gene is TRBD2 (5 bases). Germline CDR1 SNHLY, CDR2 FYNNEI. This CDR3 contains 13 residues. Trimming stripped 0 bases from V and 4 bases from J, with 7 bases between. CDR3 in amino acids: CASSEARGYEQYF. The DNA of the CDR3 is TGTGCCAGCAGTGAAGCTCGAGGGTACGAGCAGTACTTC.

The rearrangement links TRBV19 to TRBJ2-7; 7 bases fit TRBD2. V dropped 4 bases and J dropped 4; count of bases not matched to a gene: 7. The CDR3 runs 14 residues. Germline V gene lookup returns CDR1 LNHDA and CDR2 SQIVND (reference sequence). The CDR3 is CASSSGDYPYEQYF. Written as DNA, the CDR3 is TGTGCCAGTAGTAGCGGGGACTACCCTTACGAGCAGTACTTC.

The gene calls are TRBV13 and TRBJ1-1, with D tentatively TRBD1 (6 bases). The CDR3 is 17 amino acids. V lost 4 bases to trimming and J lost 3 bases, with 21 bases between them. CDR1 is PRHDT and CDR2 is FYEKMQ in the germline V gene (reference sequence). CDR3 sequence: CASSSIRRTESDTEAFF. CDR3 nucleotide sequence: TGTGCCAGCAGCTCAATTAGGCGGACAGAGTCAGACACTGAAGCTTTCTTT.

The CDR3, as DNA: TGTGCCACCCGACAGGGGCAAGAGACCCAGTACTTC. Amino acids: CATRQGQETQYF. The chain joins TRBV10-3 to TRBJ2-5; 8 positions agree with TRBD1. The germline V gene has CDR1 ENHRY and CDR2 SYGVKD. The CDR3 totals 12 residues. J gave up 2 bases and V 10 bases, and 3 bases lay outside the gene matches.

The V gene is TRBV2, the J gene TRBJ1-1, with D uncertain. With 5 bases removed from V and 5 bases from J, the gap between germline ends came to 12 bases. The length of the CDR3 is 13 residues. Germline CDR1 is SNHLY and CDR2 is FYNNEI. In nucleotides, the CDR3 is TGTGCCAGCAGTCCAACCCGGGATACTGAAGCTTTCTTT. It encodes CASSPTRDTEAFF.

The rearrangement links TRBV16 to TRBJ1-2; the D gene is possibly TRBD1 (5 bases). The CDR3 runs 14 residues. Germline-derived CDR1 and CDR2 are KGHSY and FQNENV. V was pared by 4 bases and J by 4 bases, with 13 bases between. This CDR3 reads CASSPGLDLYGYTF. Written as DNA, the CDR3 is TGTGCCAGCAGCCCAGGGTTGGATCTCTATGGCTACACCTTC.

The genes are TRBV28 and TRBJ1-5; no definite D call. V lost 8 bases and J lost 2, with 16 bases in between. The CDR3 loop spans 15 amino acids. The germline V gene encodes CDR1 MDHEN and CDR2 SYDVKM. CDR3 sequence: CASDAGTSGNQPQHF. The CDR3 nucleotides are TGTGCCAGCGACGCGGGAACCTCGGGCAATCAGCCCCAGCATTTT.

DNA of the CDR3: TGTGCCTGGAGTGTAACAGGGGCAGGGCCCCAGCATTTT. This gives the protein CAWSVTGAGPQHF. The gene calls are TRBV30 and TRBJ1-5, with 7 nucleotides matching TRBD1. Trimming cost V 0 bases and J 9 bases; bases outside gene matches: 5. The CDR3 runs 13 residues. Germline loops: CDR1 GTSNPN, CDR2 SVGIG (reference sequence).